This T cell receptor beta chain was identified during a study of blood T cell repertoires in COVID-19. The method was immunoSEQ multiplex PCR; TCRdb's version includes in-frame clones alone and lacks a portion of them. In the table there are roughly 220,000 clones, 82% of which are singletons. The sequenced material came from peripheral blood. The sequence was collected from an elderly woman with COVID-19, enrolled during active disease.

This CDR3 is CASSLPFQGFAEAFF. The CDR3 DNA follows: TGTGCCAGTAGTCTCCCCTTCCAGGGGTTCGCTGAAGCTTTCTTT. V gene TRBV19 combines with J gene TRBJ1-1; tentatively, D is TRBD1 (6 bases). The ends were cut back, 5 bases at V and 6 bases at J, with 19 bases in the middle. This CDR3 contains 15 residues. CDR1 LNHDA and CDR2 SQIVND come from the germline V gene (reference sequence). Supplemented by reference TRBV19 and TRBJ1-1, the full variable domain reads DGGITQSPKYLFRKEGQNVTLSCEQNLNHDAMYWYRQDPGQGLRLIYYSQIVNDFQKGDIAEGYSVSREKKESFPLTVTSAQKNPTAFYLCASSLPFQGFAEAFFGQGTRLTVV.